Listed below are T cell receptor beta chains from one sample, sequenced in a study of cytomegalovirus exposure and HLA in healthy donors. Assay: immunoSEQ multiplex PCR; the TCRdb copy retains only in-frame clones and omits some. The sample has about 150,000 clones, around 88% seen once. The sample comprised PBMCs. The receptor set was obtained from a man between 18 and 35 years old in good health and CMV-seropositive. CDR3s include the opening cysteine and the closing phenylalanine or tryptophan.

CDR3aa,v_gene,j_gene
CASSFGSYEQYF,TRBV5-6,TRBJ2-7
CASGLGQTGRETQYF,TRBV12-5,TRBJ2-5
CASETGGGYGYTF,TRBV19,TRBJ1-2
CASSSRDRDGEQYF,TRBV13,TRBJ2-7
CASSKGGQGGSTLHF,TRBV18,TRBJ1-6
CAWSLNSGRGYEQYF,TRBV30,TRBJ2-7
CASSFRGPDTQYF,TRBV7-2,TRBJ2-3
CASSLVAMTGNTIYF,TRBV5-1,TRBJ1-3
CASSPGQDTDTQYF,TRBV18,TRBJ2-3
CAISSSGSTDTQYF,TRBV10-3,TRBJ2-3
CASMARDEKLFF,TRBV2,TRBJ1-4
CASSLEERGYTF,TRBV7-9,TRBJ1-2
CASSFLRGSSYEQYF,TRBV19,TRBJ2-7